This is a list of T cell receptor beta chains from one sample in a study of blood T cell repertoires in COVID-19. Clones were read by immunoSEQ multiplex PCR, and TCRdb kept only the in-frame ones, dropping some. The sample includes just under 60,000 clones, roughly 84% of them seen just once. The sample taken for sequencing was peripheral blood. Receptors were obtained from a man older than 75 with COVID-19, enrolled during active disease. The CDR3 runs from the conserved cysteine through the conserved F or W. Fields, in order: J gene, D gene, V gene, clone size, CDR3 protein, CDR3 DNA. D genes are given only for firm matches. Size is omitted from some rows. Given values are once, few, many or a class for expanded clones.

>TRBJ2-2|NA|TRBV7-6|once
CASAPLGPNTGELFF
TGTGCCAGCGCCCCGCTGGGGCCGAACACCGGGGAGCTGTTTTTT
>TRBJ2-3|NA|TRBV27|NA
CASSFRGRARSSTDTQYF
TGTGCCAGCAGCTTTAGGGGGAGGGCCAGGAGCAGCACAGATACGCAGTATTTT
>TRBJ1-6|NA|TRBV15|NA
CATSIRRVNSPLHF
TGTGCCACCAGCATTCGCAGGGTCAATTCACCCCTCCACTTT
>TRBJ1-1|NA|TRBV6-6|few
CASSHITGTFNQAFF
TGTGCCAGCAGCCATATAACCGGGACTTTCAATCAAGCTTTCTTT
>TRBJ2-5|NA|TRBV19|NA
CASSIGPGGIETQYF
TGTGCCAGTAGTATCGGGCCGGGGGGCATAGAGACCCAGTACTTC
>TRBJ1-2|NA|TRBV11-2|NA
CASSLRGENYGYTF
TGTGCCAGCAGCCTCAGGGGAGAGAACTATGGCTACACCTTC
>TRBJ2-2|NA|TRBV19|NA
CASSIVVNTGELFF
TGTGCCAGTAGTATAGTAGTGAACACCGGGGAGCTGTTTTTT
>TRBJ1-2|NA|TRBV6-5|NA
CASSYSWTVNYGYTF
TGTGCCAGCAGTTACTCCTGGACAGTTAACTATGGCTACACCTTC
>TRBJ1-1|NA|TRBV5-6|NA
CASSWGGANTEAFF
TGTGCCAGCAGCTGGGGCGGCGCGAACACTGAAGCTTTCTTT
>TRBJ2-1|TRBD2|TRBV9|NA
CASSALGLAGDEQFF
TGTGCCAGCAGCGCCTTGGGACTAGCGGGCGATGAGCAGTTCTTC
>TRBJ2-5|TRBD1|TRBV9|NA
CASSVGDSTKETQYF
TGTGCCAGCAGCGTAGGGGACAGTACAAAAGAGACCCAGTACTTC
>TRBJ1-5|TRBD1|TRBV4-1|NA
CASSLGQGGQPQHF
TGCGCCAGCAGCCTCGGACAGGGCGGTCAGCCCCAGCATTTT
>TRBJ1-6|NA|TRBV28|NA
CASSPQAGNSPLHF
TGTGCCAGCAGTCCCCAGGCGGGCAATTCACCCCTCCACTTT
>TRBJ1-1|NA|TRBV5-4|few
CASSLDQYTEAFF
TGTGCCAGCAGCCTTGATCAGTACACTGAAGCTTTCTTT
>TRBJ2-1|TRBD2|TRBV5-1|few
CATRGGLGNEQFF
TGCGCCACCCGGGGGGGCCTTGGCAATGAGCAGTTCTTC
>TRBJ1-3|TRBD1|TRBV28|NA
CASRDRGGSGNTIYF
TGTGCCAGCAGGGACAGGGGAGGAAGTGGAAACACCATATATTTT
>TRBJ1-5|NA|TRBV24-1|few
CATSDSDNDQPQHF
TGTGCCACCAGTGATTCGGACAACGATCAGCCCCAGCATTTT
>TRBJ1-4|NA|TRBV7-2|few
CASSLDRIFGTNEKLFF
TGTGCCAGCAGCCTAGACAGAATCTTCGGTACAAATGAAAAACTGTTTTTT
>TRBJ2-2|TRBD2|TRBV2|NA
CASSASAGPTGELFF
TGTGCCAGCAGTGCATCAGCGGGGCCCACCGGGGAGCTGTTTTTT
>TRBJ1-1|TRBD1|TRBV7-6|NA
CASSLGVAGQGAAEAFF
TGTGCCAGCAGCTTAGGAGTCGCCGGACAGGGGGCCGCTGAAGCTTTCTTT
>TRBJ2-3|NA|TRBV3-1/TRBV3-2|NA
CASSQGLALAEADTQYF
TGTGCCAGCAGCCAAGGTCTAGCTCTGGCGGAAGCAGATACGCAGTATTTT
>TRBJ2-7|NA|TRBV5-4|NA
CASSLKGVDEQYF
TGTGCCAGCAGCTTGAAGGGGGTTGACGAGCAGTACTTC
>TRBJ1-2|NA|TRBV29-1|NA
CSVERTSHGYTF
TGCAGCGTTGAGAGGACAAGCCATGGCTACACCTTC
>TRBJ2-2|NA|TRBV9|NA
CASSPPGGRRAGELFF
TGTGCCAGCAGCCCCCCCGGGGGGCGCCGGGCCGGGGAGCTGTTTTTT